Detailed here is one T cell receptor beta chain. What it binds is not known. Markers CD45RO/CCR7/CD25/CD127/CD95/CD27 served to sort CD4+ naive, central memory, regulatory and stem cell-like memory cells. Expressed TCRB transcripts were sequenced because the entire RNA isolate underwent reverse transcription. Assay used: immunoSEQ multiplex PCR; TCRdb lists only in-frame clones, some missing. The table lists about 410,000 clones, approximately 15% of them singletons. These data come from a study of beta chain features in type 1 diabetes. About the study: Patients did not differ from healthy donors in age, gender or cell yield. General study findings and limits: Shortening that was moderate but significant affected the TCRB CDR3s of Type 1 diabetes patients in all four CD4+ subsets.

CDR1 SGHRS and CDR2 YFSETQ come from the germline V gene. The germline V and J ends were trimmed by 3 bases and 0 bases, with 10 bases remaining between them. This CDR3 region has 15 residues. The chain couples TRBV5-1 to TRBJ1-3; D uncertain. This clonotype originated in a man aged 25 to 45 in good health. The material sequenced was naive CD4+ T cells from blood. DNA of the CDR3: TGCGCCAGCAGCTCACACGGGAACTCTGGAAACACCATATATTTT. This translates into CASSSHGNSGNTIYF.